This T cell receptor (beta chain) was captured by sequencing in a study of blood T cell repertoires in COVID-19. On the study more broadly: The origin of the acute and convalescent COVID-19 samples was the United States, Italy and Spain. Sample material is recorded as cDNA or gDNA derived from T cells, B-cell-depleted T cells, or PBMCs.

V was shortened by 4 bases and J by 1 base, with 10 bases between the two germline ends. Germline V CDR1 and CDR2: LNHDA, SQIVND (reference sequence). This CDR3 contains 14 residues. Original methodology: How many nucleated cells were present was estimated from reference gene primer amplification. This table comes from immunoSEQ multiplex PCR, and its TCRdb copy is limited to in-frame clones, with some not included. V and J calls and clone size come straight from that table; D and trimming were deduced from the DNA. The sample has under 75,000 clones; 73% are singletons. This sequence originates from a woman between 50 and 59 years old with active or convalescent COVID-19. The sequencing sample was made of peripheral blood. This chain links TRBV19 with TRBJ1-2, with D maybe TRBD1 (5 bases). CDR3 nucleotides: TGTGCCAGTAGTAGGGACGGGGGTAACTATGGCTACACCTTC. Protein: CASSRDGGNYGYTF.